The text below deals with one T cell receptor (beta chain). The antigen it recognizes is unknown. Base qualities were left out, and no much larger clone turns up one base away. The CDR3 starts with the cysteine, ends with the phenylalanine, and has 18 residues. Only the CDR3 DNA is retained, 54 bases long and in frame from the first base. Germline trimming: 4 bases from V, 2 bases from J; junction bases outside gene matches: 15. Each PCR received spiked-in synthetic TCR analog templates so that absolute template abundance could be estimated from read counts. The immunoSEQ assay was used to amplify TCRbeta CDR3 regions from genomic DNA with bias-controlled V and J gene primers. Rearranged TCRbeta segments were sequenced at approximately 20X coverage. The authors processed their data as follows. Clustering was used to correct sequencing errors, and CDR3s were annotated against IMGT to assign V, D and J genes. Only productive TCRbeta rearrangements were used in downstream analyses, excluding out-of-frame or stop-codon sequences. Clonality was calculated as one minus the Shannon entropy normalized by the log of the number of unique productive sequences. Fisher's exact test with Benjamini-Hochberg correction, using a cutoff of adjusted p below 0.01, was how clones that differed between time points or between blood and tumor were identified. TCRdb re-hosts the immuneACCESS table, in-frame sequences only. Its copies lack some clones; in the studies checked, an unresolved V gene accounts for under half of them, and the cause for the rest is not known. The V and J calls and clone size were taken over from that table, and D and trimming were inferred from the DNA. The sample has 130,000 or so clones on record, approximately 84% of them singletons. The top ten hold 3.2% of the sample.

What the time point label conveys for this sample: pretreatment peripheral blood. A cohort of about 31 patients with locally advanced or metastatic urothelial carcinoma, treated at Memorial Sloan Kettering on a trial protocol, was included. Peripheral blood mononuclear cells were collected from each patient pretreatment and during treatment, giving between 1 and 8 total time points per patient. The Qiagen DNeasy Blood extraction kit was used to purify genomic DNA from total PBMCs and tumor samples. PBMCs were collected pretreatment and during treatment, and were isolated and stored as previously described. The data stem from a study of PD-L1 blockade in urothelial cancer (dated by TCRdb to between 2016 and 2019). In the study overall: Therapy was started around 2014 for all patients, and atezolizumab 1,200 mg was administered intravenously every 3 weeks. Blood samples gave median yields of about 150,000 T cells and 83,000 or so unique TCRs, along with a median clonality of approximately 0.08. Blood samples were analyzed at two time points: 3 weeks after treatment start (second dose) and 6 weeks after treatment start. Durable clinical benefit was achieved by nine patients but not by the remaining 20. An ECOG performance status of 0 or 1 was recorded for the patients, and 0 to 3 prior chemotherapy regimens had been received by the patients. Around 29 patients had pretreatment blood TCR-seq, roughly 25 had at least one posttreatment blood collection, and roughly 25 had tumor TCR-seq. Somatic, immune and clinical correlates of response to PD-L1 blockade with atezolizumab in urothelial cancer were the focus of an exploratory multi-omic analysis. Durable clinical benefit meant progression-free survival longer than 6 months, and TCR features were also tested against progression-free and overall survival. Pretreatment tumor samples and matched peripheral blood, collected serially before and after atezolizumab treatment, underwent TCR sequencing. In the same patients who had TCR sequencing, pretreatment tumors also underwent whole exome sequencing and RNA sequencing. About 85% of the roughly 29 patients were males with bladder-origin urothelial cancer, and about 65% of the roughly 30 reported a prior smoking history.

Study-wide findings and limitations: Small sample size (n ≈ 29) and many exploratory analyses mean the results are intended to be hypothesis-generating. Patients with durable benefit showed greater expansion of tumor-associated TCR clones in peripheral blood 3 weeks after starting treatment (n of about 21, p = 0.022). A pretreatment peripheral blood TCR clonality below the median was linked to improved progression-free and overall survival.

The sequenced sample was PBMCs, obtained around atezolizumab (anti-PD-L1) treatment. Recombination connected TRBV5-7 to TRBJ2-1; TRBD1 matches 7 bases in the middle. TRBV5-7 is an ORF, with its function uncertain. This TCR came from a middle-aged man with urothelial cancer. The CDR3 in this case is CASSRTVTGDPAYNEQFF. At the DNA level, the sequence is TGTGCCAGCAGCCGAACAGTTACAGGGGATCCAGCCTACAATGAGCAGTTCTTC.